Shown below are 8 T cell receptor beta chains from a single sample sequenced in a study of blood T cells in healthy people across ages (dated by TCRdb to between 2014 and 2017). Library creation used 5' RACE. The listed sequencing device is Illumina HiSeq 2500. A second PCR of about 6 to 11 cycles was run with a J-beta primer mix and a sample-barcoded 5' primer. The public reads were reprocessed in TCRdb via fastp at Q25 and MiXCR, keeping in-frame beta chains. Every entry covers one CDR3 protein and lists the most common genes and DNA from its rows. This sample holds 750,000 to 1,000,000 distinct CDR3 sequences; around 29% were observed only once. The leading ten clones occupy roughly a tenth of the sample. The same data also went into a second study, on T cells of mothers and their children.

Material: blood. Source of these receptors: a woman aged 40 to 50 in good health.

This clonotype was observed a single time. The chain is built from TRBV15 and TRBJ2-7, with D unclear. Germline assignment: CDR1 LNHNV and CDR2 YYDKDF (reference sequence). The CDR3 runs to 15 residues. Trimming took 0 bases from V and 1 from J, leaving 10 bases between them. For the CDR3, the DNA is TGTGCCACCAGCAGAGATAGGCCGGGTTCCTACGAGCAGTACTTC. This translates into CATSRDRPGSYEQYF.

The chain uses TRBV28 and TRBJ1-2; no clear D. Germline loops: CDR1 MDHEN, CDR2 SYDVKM. With 10 bases removed from V and 2 bases from J, the gap between germline ends came to 2 bases. This CDR3 comprises 9 residues. The CDR3: CATNYGYTF. The CDR3 nucleotides read TGTGCCACCAACTATGGCTACACCTTC.

This clonotype occurred a few times. This chain joins TRBV12-3 or TRBV12-4 and TRBJ1-1; D gene uncertain. V lost 3 bases to trimming and J lost 1 base, with 9 bases between them. The CDR3 has 14 residues. The CDR3 coding sequence is TGTGCCAGCAGTTTGATTATCTGGAACACTGAAGCTTTCTTT. Its translation: CASSLIIWNTEAFF.

As regards this clonotype: The junction does not match germline at one end; this may be a read error. The chain recombines TRBV28 with TRBJ1-2, with 9 bases aligning to TRBD1. The germline gives CDR1 MDHEN, CDR2 SYDVKM. CDR3 length: 13 residues. The CDR3 here is CAGRRQGVYGYTF. The DNA for the CDR3 is TGTGCCGGCAGGCGACAGGGGGTTTATGGCTACACCTTC.

The sample holds many counts of this clonotype. The chain has TRBV7-2 and TRBJ2-7; D unresolved. V lost 1 base, J lost 2 bases, and 9 bases lay in between. CDR1 and CDR2 (germline): SGHTA, FQGNSA. The CDR3 consists of 14 residues. CDR3 nucleotide sequence: TGTGCCAGCAGCTTAGGCCTGGCAGCCTACGAGCAGTACTTC. Its translation is CASSLGLAAYEQYF.

This clonotype was detected only a few times. The V gene is TRBV5-6, the J gene TRBJ2-3; TRBD2 matches 10 bases. CDR3 length: 16 amino acids. From germline, CDR1 is SGHDT and CDR2 YYEEEE. The V gene end was trimmed by 1 base and the J gene end by 2 bases; junction bases not matched to a gene: 4. The CDR3, as DNA: TGTGCCAGCAGCTTGACTAGCGGGGACCCCACAGATACGCAGTATTTT. It is translated as CASSLTSGDPTDTQYF.

This clonotype was detected only a few times. The V gene is TRBV5-1, the J gene TRBJ1-3; the match to TRBD1 covers 8 bases. V trimming: 0 bases; J trimming: 0 bases; junction bases outside the gene matches: 2. The CDR3 totals 16 residues. Germline CDR1 reads SGHRS; CDR2 reads YFSETQ. The CDR3 reads CASSLGDRNSGNTIYF. CDR3 coding DNA: TGCGCCAGCAGCTTGGGGGACAGGAACTCTGGAAACACCATATATTTT.

The chain uses TRBV7-3 and TRBJ1-4, with 9 positions matching TRBD1. Trimming at V came to 5 bases and at J to 7 bases, leaving 20 bases not matched to a gene. The germline V gene has CDR1 SGHTA and CDR2 FQGTGA. The CDR3 is 19 amino acids. This CDR3 is CASSGIGQGWFGIREKLFF. DNA for the CDR3: TGTGCCAGCAGCGGCATCGGACAGGGGTGGTTTGGCATTCGTGAAAAACTGTTTTTT.